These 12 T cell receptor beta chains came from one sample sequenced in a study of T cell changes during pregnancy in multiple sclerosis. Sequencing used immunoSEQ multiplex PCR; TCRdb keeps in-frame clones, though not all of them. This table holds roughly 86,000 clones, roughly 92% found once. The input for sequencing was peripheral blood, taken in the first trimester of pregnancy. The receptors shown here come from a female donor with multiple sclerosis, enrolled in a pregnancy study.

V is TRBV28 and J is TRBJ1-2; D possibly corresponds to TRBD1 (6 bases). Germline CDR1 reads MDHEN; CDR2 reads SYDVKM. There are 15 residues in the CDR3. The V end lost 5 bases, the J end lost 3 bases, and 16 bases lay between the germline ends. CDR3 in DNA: TGTGCCAGCAGTGTTACACAGGGACAAGACTATGGCTACACCTTC. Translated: CASSVTQGQDYGYTF.

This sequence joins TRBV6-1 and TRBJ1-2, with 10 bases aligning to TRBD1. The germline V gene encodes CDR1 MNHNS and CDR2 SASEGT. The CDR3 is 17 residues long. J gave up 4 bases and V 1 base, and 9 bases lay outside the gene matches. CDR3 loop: CASSEGVAGQGTYGYTF. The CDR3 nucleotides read TGTGCCAGCAGTGAAGGCGTCGCGGGACAGGGGACCTATGGCTACACCTTC.

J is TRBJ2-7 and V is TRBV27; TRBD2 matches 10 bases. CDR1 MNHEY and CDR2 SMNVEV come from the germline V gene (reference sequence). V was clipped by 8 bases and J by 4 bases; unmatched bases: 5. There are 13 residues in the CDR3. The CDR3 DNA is TGTGCCAGCGGAGCGGGGGGGCCTTACGAGCAGTACTTC. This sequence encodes CASGAGGPYEQYF.

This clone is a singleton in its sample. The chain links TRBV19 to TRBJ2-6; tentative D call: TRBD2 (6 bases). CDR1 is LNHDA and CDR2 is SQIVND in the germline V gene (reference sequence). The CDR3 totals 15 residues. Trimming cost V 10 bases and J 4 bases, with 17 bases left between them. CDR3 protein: CATTGLGTGANVLTF. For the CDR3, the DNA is TGTGCCACCACGGGACTGGGAACAGGGGCCAACGTCCTGACTTTC. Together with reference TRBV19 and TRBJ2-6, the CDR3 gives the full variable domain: DGGITQSPKYLFRKEGQNVTLSCEQNLNHDAMYWYRQDPGQGLRLIYYSQIVNDFQKGDIAEGYSVSREKKESFPLTVTSAQKNPTAFYLCATTGLGTGANVLTFGAGSRLTVL.

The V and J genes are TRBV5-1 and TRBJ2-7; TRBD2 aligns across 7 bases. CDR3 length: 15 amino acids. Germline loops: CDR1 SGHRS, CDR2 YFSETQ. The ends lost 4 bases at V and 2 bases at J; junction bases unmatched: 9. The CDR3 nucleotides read TGCGCCAGCAGCCAGAACGAGGCGGGGGCCTACGAGCAGTACTTC. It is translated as CASSQNEAGAYEQYF.

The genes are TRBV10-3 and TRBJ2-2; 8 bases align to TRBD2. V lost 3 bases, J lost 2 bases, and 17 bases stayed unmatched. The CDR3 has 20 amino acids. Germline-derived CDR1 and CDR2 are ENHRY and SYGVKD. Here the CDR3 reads CAISERDPGNSGTNTGELFF. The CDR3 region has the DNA TGTGCCATCAGTGAAAGGGACCCGGGAAATAGCGGGACAAACACCGGGGAGCTGTTTTTT.

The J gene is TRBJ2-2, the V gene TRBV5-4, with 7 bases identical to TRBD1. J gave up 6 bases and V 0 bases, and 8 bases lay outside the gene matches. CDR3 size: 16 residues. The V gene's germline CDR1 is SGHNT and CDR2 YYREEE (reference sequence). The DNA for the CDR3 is TGTGCCAGCAGCTTGGGCGCAGGGGGTATCGCCGGGGAGCTGTTTTTT. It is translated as CASSLGAGGIAGELFF.

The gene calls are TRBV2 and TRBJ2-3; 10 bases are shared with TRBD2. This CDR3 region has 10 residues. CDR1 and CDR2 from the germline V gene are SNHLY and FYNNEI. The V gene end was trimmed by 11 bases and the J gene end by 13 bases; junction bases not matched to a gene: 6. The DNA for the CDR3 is TGTGCCGTGACTAGCGGGTTCAAGTATTTT. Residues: CAVTSGFKYF.

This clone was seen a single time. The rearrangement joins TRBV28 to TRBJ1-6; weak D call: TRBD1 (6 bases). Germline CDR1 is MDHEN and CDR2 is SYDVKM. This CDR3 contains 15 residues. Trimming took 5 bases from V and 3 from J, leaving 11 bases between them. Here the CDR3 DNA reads TGTGCCAGCAGTGGCGGGGGCGACTATAATTCACCCCTCCACTTT. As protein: CASSGGGDYNSPLHF.

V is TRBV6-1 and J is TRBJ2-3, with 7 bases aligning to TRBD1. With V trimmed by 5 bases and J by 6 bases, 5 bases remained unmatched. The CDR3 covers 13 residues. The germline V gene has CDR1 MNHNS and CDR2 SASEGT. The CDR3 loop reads CASSLDRADTQYF. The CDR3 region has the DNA TGTGCCAGCAGTTTAGACAGGGCCGATACGCAGTATTTT.

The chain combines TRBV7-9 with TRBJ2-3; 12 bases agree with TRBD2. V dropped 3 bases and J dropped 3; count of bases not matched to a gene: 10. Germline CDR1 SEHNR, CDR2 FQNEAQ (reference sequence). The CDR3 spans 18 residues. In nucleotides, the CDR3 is TGTGCCAGCAGCTTTACACTAGCGGGAGGTTGGACTACAGATACGCAGTATTTT. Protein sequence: CASSFTLAGGWTTDTQYF.

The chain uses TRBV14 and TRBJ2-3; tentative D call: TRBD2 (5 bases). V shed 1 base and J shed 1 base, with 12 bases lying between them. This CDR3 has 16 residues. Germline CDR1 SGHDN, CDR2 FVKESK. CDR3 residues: CASSQGNEAGTDTQYF. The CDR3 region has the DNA TGTGCCAGCAGCCAAGGAAATGAAGCGGGCACAGATACGCAGTATTTT. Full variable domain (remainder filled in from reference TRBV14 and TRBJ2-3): EAGVTQFPSHSVIEKGQTVTLRCDPISGHDNLYWYRRVMGKEIKFLLHFVKESKQDESGMPNNRFLAERTGGTYSTLKVQPAELEDSGVYFCASSQGNEAGTDTQYFGPGTRLTVL.